This T cell receptor (beta chain) originates from a study of graft-versus-host responses after intestinal transplantation. The graft tissue was processed, and this released both intraepithelial and lamina propria lymphocytes. The J segment lost 7 bases and the V segment lost 4 bases, leaving 12 bases of the junction unmatched. The CDR3 has 15 amino acids. Germline CDR1 MNHNS, CDR2 SASEGT. Sequencing was performed with immunoSEQ multiplex PCR; in TCRdb, only in-frame clones are kept and a portion is missing. The table lists about 11,000 clones, under 80% of them singletons, with 8% to 10% in the top ten.

The sample here was ileum tissue, taken 23 days after intestinal transplant. This TCR was recovered from a human patient who received an intestinal transplant, so some T cells may come from the graft donor. The rearrangement uses TRBV6-1 and TRBJ1-2, with TRBD1 matching over 7 bases. The CDR3 DNA follows: TGTGCCAGCAGTGCGACGCGACAGGGACCGACTGGCTACACCTTC. Protein sequence: CASSATRQGPTGYTF.